The clone carrying this TCR beta chain has a handful of counts. Germline V gives CDR1 SGHRS, CDR2 YFSETQ. The CDR3 spans 16 residues. Trimming cost V 0 bases and J 0 bases, with 10 bases left between them. This sample was included in a study of T-cell memory formation after mild COVID-19. 5'RACE with constant-segment primers yielded barcoded, UMI-tagged TCR alpha and TCR beta cDNA libraries. MiXCR, run by TCRdb on the 5' RACE reads, gives a single entry per CDR3 protein. The sample has just over 350,000 distinct CDR3 sequences; over 13% are singletons. This chain connects TRBV5-1 to TRBJ2-1, with D perhaps assigned TRBD1 or TRBD2 (6 bases each). The clonotype originates from a man younger than 30 who had mild COVID-19 (a few samples of this study predate the infection). Cell type and time point are not known. The sequencing input was PBMCs or a T cell subset sorted from them (not recorded which). In DNA form, the CDR3 reads TGCGCCAGCAGCTTGGCGGGGGCAAACTCCTACAATGAGCAGTTCTTC. This sequence encodes CASSLAGANSYNEQFF.